Following are 21 T cell receptor beta chains from one sample sequenced in a study of technical replicates of blood from several donors. This table comes from immunoSEQ multiplex PCR, and its TCRdb copy is limited to in-frame clones, with some not included. The sample consists of about 100,000 clones, 90% to 97% of them appearing once. The sequencing sample was made of T cells isolated from PBMCs. The origin of the receptors is a human donor in good health.

The chain carries TRBV5-4 and TRBJ1-1; perhaps TRBD1 as D (5 bases). Trimming cost V 5 bases and J 1 base, with 15 bases left between them. Germline V gene sequence: CDR1 SGHNT, CDR2 YYREEE (reference sequence). The CDR3 consists of 15 residues. CDR3 protein: CASRMDIPANTEAFF. CDR3 in DNA: TGTGCCAGCAGGATGGACATCCCAGCGAACACTGAAGCTTTCTTT.

This sequence joins TRBV5-1 and TRBJ1-1; D ambiguous. Germline assignment: CDR1 SGHRS and CDR2 YFSETQ. This CDR3 spans 13 amino acids. V was shortened by 3 bases and J by 1 base, with 7 bases between the two germline ends. The CDR3 is CASSYEGNTEAFF. Here the CDR3 DNA reads TGCGCCAGCAGCTACGAGGGGAACACTGAAGCTTTCTTT.

The rearrangement links TRBV9 to TRBJ1-2, with TRBD1 identical over 9 bases. Losses at the gene ends were 7 bases for V and 2 bases for J; bases not matched to a gene: 12. Looked up from germline, CDR1 is SGDLS and CDR2 is YYNGEE. The CDR3 totals 16 residues. The CDR3 loop reads CASGLRRDRENYGYTF. CDR3 coding DNA: TGTGCCAGCGGCCTTCGTCGGGACAGGGAAAACTATGGCTACACCTTC.

The genes are TRBV25-1 and TRBJ1-2; a possible D gene is TRBD1 (5 bases). This CDR3 contains 11 residues. V was clipped by 10 bases and J by 4 bases, with 10 bases between them. CDR1 is MGHDK and CDR2 is SYGVNS in the germline V gene. CDR3 sequence (DNA): TGTGCCACCATGACAGTCTATGGCTACACCTTC. Protein product: CATMTVYGYTF.

This chain connects TRBV5-4 to TRBJ1-2; the D is unclear. Trimming removed 0 bases at V and 2 bases at J, with 8 bases between. Germline V gene data show CDR1 as SGHNT and CDR2 as YYREEE (reference sequence). This CDR3 has 14 amino acids. CDR3 DNA: TGTGCCAGCAGCTTGGGACAAGCAAACTATGGCTACACCTTC. It translates to CASSLGQANYGYTF. The full variable domain, with the rest looked up from reference TRBV5-4 and TRBJ1-2, is ETGVTQSPTHLIKTRGQQVTLRCSSQSGHNTVSWYQQALGQGPQFIFQYYREEENGRGNFPPRFSGLQFPNYSSELNVNALELDDSALYLCASSLGQANYGYTFGSGTRLTVV.

V usage is TRBV5-6 and J usage is TRBJ2-2; TRBD1 agrees at 10 bases. The germline V gene encodes CDR1 SGHDT and CDR2 YYEEEE. The CDR3 is 18 residues long. J gave up 3 bases and V 3 bases, and 11 bases lay outside the gene matches. CDR3 sequence: CASSSDRGLNPHTGELFF. The CDR3, as DNA: TGTGCCAGCAGCTCGGACAGGGGGTTGAATCCGCACACCGGGGAGCTGTTTTTT.

The gene calls are TRBV2 and TRBJ1-5; TRBD1 might be the D (6 bases). The V gene lost 7 bases and the J gene lost 2 bases, with 9 bases spanning the gap. Germline V CDR1 and CDR2: SNHLY, FYNNEI. This CDR3 comprises 13 residues. The CDR3 DNA reads as TGTGCCAGCACGGCAGGGGGCAATCAGCCCCAGCATTTT. It is translated as CASTAGGNQPQHF.

The V gene is TRBV6-5, the J gene TRBJ2-7; 8 nucleotides match TRBD2. The CDR3 length is 14 residues. V dropped 4 bases and J dropped 4; count of bases not matched to a gene: 6. CDR1 MNHEY and CDR2 SVGAGI come from the germline V gene. CDR3: CASSFTSGSYEQYF. The CDR3 DNA reads TGTGCCAGCAGTTTCACCAGCGGGAGTTACGAGCAGTACTTC.

J is TRBJ2-5 and V is TRBV7-9; TRBD1 is a possible D gene (5 bases). V was trimmed by 5 bases and J by 2 bases, leaving 12 bases between them. Germline V gives CDR1 SEHNR, CDR2 FQNEAQ (reference sequence). CDR3 length: 14 residues. CDR3 sequence: CASSQGYDQETQYF. Written as DNA, the CDR3 is TGTGCCAGCAGCCAGGGTTACGATCAAGAGACCCAGTACTTC.

The CDR3 reads CASGTGNSGANVLTF. CDR3 sequence (DNA): TGTGCCAGCGGGACAGGCAACTCTGGGGCCAACGTCCTGACTTTC. This chain joins TRBV6-1 and TRBJ2-6; 8 bases agree with TRBD1. The trim removed 8 bases at V and 0 bases at J, leaving 3 bases unmatched. The CDR3 has 15 amino acids. In germline, CDR1 is MNHNS, CDR2 SASEGT.

The V call is TRBV7-2, the J call TRBJ2-2; 9 nucleotides line up with TRBD1. This CDR3 is built from 15 residues. The V gene end was trimmed by 5 bases and the J gene end by 4 bases; junction bases not matched to a gene: 5. The germline V gene has CDR1 SGHTA and CDR2 FQGNSA. Written as DNA, the CDR3 is TGTGCCAGCAGCAAAGGACAGGGGATCACCGGGGAGCTGTTTTTT. It translates to CASSKGQGITGELFF.

This chain links TRBV7-9 with TRBJ2-1, with 11 bases matching TRBD1. This CDR3 has 15 residues. Germline loops: CDR1 SEHNR, CDR2 FQNEAQ (reference sequence). V trimming: 5 bases; J trimming: 6 bases; junction bases outside the gene matches: 6. The CDR3 protein is CASSLGQGARNEQFF. The CDR3, as DNA: TGTGCCAGCAGCCTAGGACAGGGGGCGCGCAATGAGCAGTTCTTC.

Points on this clone: Different DNA sequences within this sample yield the same CDR3. The V call is TRBV11-2, the J call TRBJ1-1; no definite D call. The V end lost 3 bases, the J end lost 1 base, and 6 bases lay between the germline ends. Per the germline V gene, CDR1 is SGHAT and CDR2 is FQNNGV. This CDR3 is 13 amino acids long. CDR3 in amino acids: CASSFGENTEAFF. The CDR3 region has the DNA TGTGCCAGCAGCTTTGGAGAGAACACTGAAGCTTTCTTT.

The chain employs TRBV7-9 and TRBJ2-7; 8 bases map to TRBD1. The CDR3 has 14 amino acids. Losses at the gene ends were 7 bases for V and 4 bases for J; bases not matched to a gene: 9. Per germline, CDR1 SEHNR and CDR2 FQNEAQ (reference sequence). The CDR3 DNA is TGTGCCAGCACCGAGCCCAGGGGGCAATACGAGCAGTACTTC. Protein sequence: CASTEPRGQYEQYF.

The chain uses TRBV6-5 and TRBJ1-5; 8 bases map to TRBD1. CDR3 length: 13 residues. Germline V gives CDR1 MNHEY, CDR2 SVGAGI. The ends lost 4 bases at V and 6 bases at J; junction bases unmatched: 2. CDR3 residues: CASSSTGAQPQHF. The CDR3 nucleotides read TGTGCCAGCAGTTCGACAGGGGCTCAGCCCCAGCATTTT.

The rearrangement links TRBV6-5 to TRBJ2-7; 11 positions agree with TRBD2. The CDR3 covers 16 residues. Germline-derived CDR1 and CDR2 are MNHEY and SVGAGI. Germline trimming cut 3 bases from V and 2 bases from J; bases unmatched to any gene: 6. For the CDR3, the DNA is TGTGCCAGCAGTTATCTCTTAGCGGGAGGGCCCTACGAGCAGTACTTC. Its protein product is CASSYLLAGGPYEQYF.

This chain connects TRBV7-6 to TRBJ2-3; D gene unclear. Between the trimmed V and J ends, which lost 4 bases and 0 bases, there was a span of 20 bases. The CDR3 runs to 18 residues. Germline CDR1 reads SGHVS; CDR2 reads FNYEAQ. The CDR3 loop is CASSSLGSTKDSTDTQYF. The CDR3 DNA reads as TGTGCCAGCAGCTCCCTAGGCAGCACAAAAGACAGCACAGATACGCAGTATTTT.

The chain links TRBV7-9 to TRBJ2-3; perhaps TRBD2 as D (6 bases). Germline V gene data show CDR1 as SEHNR and CDR2 as FQNEAQ (reference sequence). V was shortened by 4 bases and J by 0 bases, with 11 bases between the two germline ends. The CDR3 totals 15 residues. The CDR3 protein is CASSSSGESTDTQYF. The CDR3 nucleotides are TGTGCCAGCAGCTCGTCGGGGGAAAGCACAGATACGCAGTATTTT. Filled out from reference TRBV7-9 and TRBJ2-3, the complete variable domain reads DTGVSQNPRHKITKRGQNVTFRCDPISEHNRLYWYRQTLGQGPEFLTYFQNEAQLEKSRLLSDRFSAERPKGSFSTLEIQRTEQGDSAMYLCASSSSGESTDTQYFGPGTRLTVL.

In regard to this clone: Other DNA variants within this sample encode the same CDR3. The V and J genes are TRBV10-1 and TRBJ2-1; 8 bases fit TRBD2. Germline V gene lookup returns CDR1 WNHNN and CDR2 SYGVQD (reference sequence). There are 15 residues in the CDR3. V trimming: 0 bases; J trimming: 6 bases; junction bases outside the gene matches: 4. CDR3 sequence: CASSESGLAGNEQFF. In DNA form, the CDR3 reads TGCGCCAGCAGTGAGTCGGGCCTAGCGGGCAATGAGCAGTTCTTC.

The chain has TRBV2 and TRBJ2-7, with a tentative D call TRBD2 (7 bases). This CDR3 is built from 15 residues. V was cut by 4 bases and J by 4 bases, with 17 bases left in between. The germline CDR1 and CDR2 sequences are SNHLY and FYNNEI. DNA of the CDR3: TGTGCCAGCAGTGGTGGGGGGGCTAGAATTTACGAGCAGTACTTC. It codes for CASSGGGARIYEQYF.

V gene TRBV7-6 combines with J gene TRBJ2-7; D unresolved. V was trimmed by 2 bases and J by 2 bases, leaving 16 bases between them. Germline V gives CDR1 SGHVS, CDR2 FNYEAQ. The CDR3 contains 16 residues. The CDR3 sequence is CASSLSALVVPYEQYF. The CDR3 nucleotides are TGTGCCAGCAGCTTAAGCGCATTGGTAGTCCCCTACGAGCAGTACTTC.